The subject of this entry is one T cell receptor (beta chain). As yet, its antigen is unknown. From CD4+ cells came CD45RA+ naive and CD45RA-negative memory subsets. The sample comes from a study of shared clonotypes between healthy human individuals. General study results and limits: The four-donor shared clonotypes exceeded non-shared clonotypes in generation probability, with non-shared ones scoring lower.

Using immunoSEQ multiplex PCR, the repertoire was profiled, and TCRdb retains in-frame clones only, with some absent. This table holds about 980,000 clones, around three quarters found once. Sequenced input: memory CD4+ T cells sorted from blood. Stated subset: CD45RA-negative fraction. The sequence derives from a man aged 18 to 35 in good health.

The CDR3 DNA sequence: TGTGCCAGCTCACCGCTGATGGGGTCGAATGAGCAGTTCTTC. This codes for CASSPLMGSNEQFF. This chain links TRBV18 with TRBJ2-1, with no clear D. The V gene's germline CDR1 is KGHSH and CDR2 LQKENI. The CDR3 is 14 amino acids. Trimming cost V 3 bases and J 7 bases, with 13 bases left between them.